This TCR beta chain came from a study of blood T cell repertoires in COVID-19. The wider study: Samples of COVID-19 (acute and convalescent) were obtained from the United States, Italy and Spain. From T cells, B-cell-depleted T cells, or PBMCs came the material, which was cDNA or gDNA.

V was clipped by 4 bases and J by 4 bases; unmatched bases: 6. Germline V gene sequence: CDR1 SGDLS, CDR2 YYNGEE. The CDR3 has 15 amino acids. Original data processing: By means of reference gene primer amplification, nucleated cell counts were estimated. Repertoires were generated with immunoSEQ multiplex PCR, while TCRdb's copy carries only in-frame clones and drops some. V and J calls and clone size are given by that table; D and trimming were obtained from the DNA. This table has around 370,000 clones, about 90% appearing once. Material for sequencing was peripheral blood. V gene TRBV9 combines with J gene TRBJ2-1; 9 bases are a match to TRBD1. The TCR originated in a woman between 18 and 30 years old who had recovered from COVID-19. CDR3 DNA: TGTGCCAGCAGCCGCACAGGGGGCCTTTACAATGAGCAGTTCTTC. The encoded protein is CASSRTGGLYNEQFF.